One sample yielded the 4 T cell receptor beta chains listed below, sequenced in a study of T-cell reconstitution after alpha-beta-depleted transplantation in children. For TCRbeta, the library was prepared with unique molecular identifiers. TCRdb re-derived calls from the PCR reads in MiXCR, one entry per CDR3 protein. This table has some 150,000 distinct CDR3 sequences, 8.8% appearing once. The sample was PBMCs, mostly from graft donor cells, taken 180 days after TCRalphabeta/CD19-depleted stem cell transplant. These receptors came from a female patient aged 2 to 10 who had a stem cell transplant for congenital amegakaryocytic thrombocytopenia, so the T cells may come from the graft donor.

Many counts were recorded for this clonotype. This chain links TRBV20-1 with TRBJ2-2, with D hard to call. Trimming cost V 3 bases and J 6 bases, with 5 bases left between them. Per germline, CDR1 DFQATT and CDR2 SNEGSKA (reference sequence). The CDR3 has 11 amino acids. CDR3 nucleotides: TGCAGTGCTAGCGCTGCCGGGGAGCTGTTTTTT. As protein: CSASAAGELFF.

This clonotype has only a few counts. In DNA form, the CDR3 reads TGCGCCAGCAGCCGTTCAGGGGGTTCTGGGGCCAACGTCCTGACTTTC. Translated: CASSRSGGSGANVLTF. The V call is TRBV4-3, the J call TRBJ2-6, with 7 bases fitting TRBD1. The germline V gene encodes CDR1 LGHNA and CDR2 YSLEER. Germline trimming cut 4 bases from V and 1 base from J; bases unmatched to any gene: 4. This CDR3 has 16 amino acids.

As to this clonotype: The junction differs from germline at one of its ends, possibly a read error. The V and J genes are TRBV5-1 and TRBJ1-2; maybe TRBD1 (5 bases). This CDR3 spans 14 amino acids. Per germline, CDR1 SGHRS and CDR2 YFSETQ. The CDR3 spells CASSLGGLNYGHTF. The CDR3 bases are TGCGCCAGCAGCTTGGGGGGACTGAACTATGGCCACACCTTC. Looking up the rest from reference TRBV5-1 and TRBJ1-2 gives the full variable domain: KAGVTQTPRYLIKTRGQQVTLSCSPISGHRSVSWYQQTPGQGLQFLFEYFSETQRNKGNFPGRFSGRQFSNSRSEMNVSTLELGDSALYLCASSLGGLNYGHTFGSGTRLTVV.

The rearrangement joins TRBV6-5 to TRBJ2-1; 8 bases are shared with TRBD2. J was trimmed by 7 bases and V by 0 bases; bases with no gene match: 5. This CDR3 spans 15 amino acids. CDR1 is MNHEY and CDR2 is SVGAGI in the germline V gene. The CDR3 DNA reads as TGTGCCAGCAGTTACTCACGGGGGGGACTGAATGAGCAGTTCTTC. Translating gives CASSYSRGGLNEQFF.